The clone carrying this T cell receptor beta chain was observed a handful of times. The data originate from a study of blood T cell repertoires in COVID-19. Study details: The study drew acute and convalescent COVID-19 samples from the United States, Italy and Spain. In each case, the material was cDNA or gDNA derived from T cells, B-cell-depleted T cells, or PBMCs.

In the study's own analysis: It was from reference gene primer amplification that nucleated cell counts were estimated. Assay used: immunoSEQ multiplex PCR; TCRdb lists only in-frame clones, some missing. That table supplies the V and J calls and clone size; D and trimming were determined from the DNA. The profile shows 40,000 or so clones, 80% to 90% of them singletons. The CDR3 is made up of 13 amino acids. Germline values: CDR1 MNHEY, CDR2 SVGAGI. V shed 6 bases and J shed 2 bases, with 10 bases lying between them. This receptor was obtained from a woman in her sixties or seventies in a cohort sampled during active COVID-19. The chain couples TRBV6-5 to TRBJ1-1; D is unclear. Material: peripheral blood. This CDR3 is CASRINPNTEAFF. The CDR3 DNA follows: TGTGCCAGCAGAATCAATCCCAACACTGAAGCTTTCTTT.